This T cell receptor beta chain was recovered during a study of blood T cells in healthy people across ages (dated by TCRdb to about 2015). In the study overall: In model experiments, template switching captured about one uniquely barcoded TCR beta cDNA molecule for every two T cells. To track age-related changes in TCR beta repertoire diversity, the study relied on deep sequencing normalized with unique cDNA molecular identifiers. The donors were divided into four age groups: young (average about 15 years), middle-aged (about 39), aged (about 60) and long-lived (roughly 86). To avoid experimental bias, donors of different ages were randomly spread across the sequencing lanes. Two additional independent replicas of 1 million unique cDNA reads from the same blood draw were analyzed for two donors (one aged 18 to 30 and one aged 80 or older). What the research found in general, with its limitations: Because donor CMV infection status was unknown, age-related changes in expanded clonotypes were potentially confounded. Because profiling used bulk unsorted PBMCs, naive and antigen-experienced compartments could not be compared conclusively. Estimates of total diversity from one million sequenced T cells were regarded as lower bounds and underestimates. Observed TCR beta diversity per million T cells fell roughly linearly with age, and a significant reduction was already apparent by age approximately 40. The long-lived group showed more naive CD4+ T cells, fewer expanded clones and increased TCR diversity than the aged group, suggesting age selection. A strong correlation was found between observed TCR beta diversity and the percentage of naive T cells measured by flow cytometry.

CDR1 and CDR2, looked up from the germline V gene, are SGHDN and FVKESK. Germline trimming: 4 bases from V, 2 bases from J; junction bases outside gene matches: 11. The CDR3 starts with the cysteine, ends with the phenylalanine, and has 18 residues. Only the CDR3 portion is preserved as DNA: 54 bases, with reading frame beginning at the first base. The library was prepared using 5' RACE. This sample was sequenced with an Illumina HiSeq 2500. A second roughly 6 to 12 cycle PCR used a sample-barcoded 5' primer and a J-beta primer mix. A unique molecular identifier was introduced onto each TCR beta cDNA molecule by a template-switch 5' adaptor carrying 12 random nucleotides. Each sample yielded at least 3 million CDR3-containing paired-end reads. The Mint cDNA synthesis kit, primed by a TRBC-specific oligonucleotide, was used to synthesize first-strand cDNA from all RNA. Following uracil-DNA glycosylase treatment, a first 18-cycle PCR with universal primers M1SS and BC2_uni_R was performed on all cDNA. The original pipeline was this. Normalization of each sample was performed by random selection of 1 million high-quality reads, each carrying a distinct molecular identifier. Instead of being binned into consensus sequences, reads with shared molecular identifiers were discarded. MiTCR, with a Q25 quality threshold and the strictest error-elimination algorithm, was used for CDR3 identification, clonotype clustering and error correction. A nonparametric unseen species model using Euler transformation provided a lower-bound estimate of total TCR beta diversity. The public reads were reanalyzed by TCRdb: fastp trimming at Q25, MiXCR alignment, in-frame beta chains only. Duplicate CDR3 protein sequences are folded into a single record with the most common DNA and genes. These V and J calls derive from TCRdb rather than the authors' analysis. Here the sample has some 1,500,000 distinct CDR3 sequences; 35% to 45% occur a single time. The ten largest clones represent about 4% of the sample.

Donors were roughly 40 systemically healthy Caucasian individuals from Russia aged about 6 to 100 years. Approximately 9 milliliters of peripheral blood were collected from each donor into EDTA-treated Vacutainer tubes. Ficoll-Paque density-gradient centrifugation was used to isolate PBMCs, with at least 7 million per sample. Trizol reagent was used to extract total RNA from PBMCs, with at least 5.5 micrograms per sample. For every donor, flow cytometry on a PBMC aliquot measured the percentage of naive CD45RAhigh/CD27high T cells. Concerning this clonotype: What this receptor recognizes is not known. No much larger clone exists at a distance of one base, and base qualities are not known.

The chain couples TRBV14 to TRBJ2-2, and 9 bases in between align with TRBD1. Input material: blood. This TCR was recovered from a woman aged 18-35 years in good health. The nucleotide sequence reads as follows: TGTGCCAGCAGCCGAGACCCGGACAGGGGACTAAACACCGGGGAGCTGTTTTTT. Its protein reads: CASSRDPDRGLNTGELFF.